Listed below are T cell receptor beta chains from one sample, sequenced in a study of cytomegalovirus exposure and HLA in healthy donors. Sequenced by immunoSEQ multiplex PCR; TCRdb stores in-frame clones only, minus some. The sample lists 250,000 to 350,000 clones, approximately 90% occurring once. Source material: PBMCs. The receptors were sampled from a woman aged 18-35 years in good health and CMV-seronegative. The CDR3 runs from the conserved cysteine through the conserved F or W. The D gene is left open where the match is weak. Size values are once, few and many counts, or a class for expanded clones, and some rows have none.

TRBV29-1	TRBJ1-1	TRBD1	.	TGCAGCGCCCCTACTGTGCAGGGGGCGGACACTGAAGCTTTCTTT	CSAPTVQGADTEAFF
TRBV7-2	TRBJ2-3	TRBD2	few	TGTGCCAGCAGCTCCCATCCCGGGAGGGCGTGGACAGATACGCAGTATTTT	CASSSHPGRAWTDTQYF
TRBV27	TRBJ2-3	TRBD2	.	TGTGCCAGCAGTTTGACTAGCGGGTCCACAGATACGCAGTATTTT	CASSLTSGSTDTQYF
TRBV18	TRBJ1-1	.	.	TGTGCCAGCTCACGCCGATCAGGGACTGACACTGAAGCTTTCTTT	CASSRRSGTDTEAFF
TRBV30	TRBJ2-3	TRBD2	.	TGTGCCTGGAGTGTTCGACTAGCGGGAGCAGATACGCAGTATTTT	CAWSVRLAGADTQYF
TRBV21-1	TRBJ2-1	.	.	TGTGCCAGCAGCAAAGTGGGGACAGCCCAAGACAATGAGCAGTTCTTC	CASSKVGTAQDNEQFF
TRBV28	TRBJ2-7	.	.	TGTGCCAGCAGGCTGGAGGGCGGGTACGAGCAGTACTTC	CASRLEGGYEQYF
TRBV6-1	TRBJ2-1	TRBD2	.	TGTGCCACCCAGCTAGCGGGATCTAACAATGAGCAGTTCTTC	CATQLAGSNNEQFF
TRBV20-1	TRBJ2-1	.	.	TGCAGTGCGACTTCAACGGGGGAGCAGTTCTTC	CSATSTGEQFF
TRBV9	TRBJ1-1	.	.	TGTGCCAGCAGCGTAGACGGAGAGAACACTGAAGCTTTCTTT	CASSVDGENTEAFF
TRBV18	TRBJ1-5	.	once	TGTGCCAGCTCACCTAGTGGCGAGGGTGTTCCTCAGCCCCAGCATTTT	CASSPSGEGVPQPQHF
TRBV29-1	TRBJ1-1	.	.	TGCAGCGTACTAGGAGGTTCTGAAGCTTTCTTT	CSVLGGSEAFF
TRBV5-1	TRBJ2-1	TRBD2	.	TGCGCCAGCAGCTTGGAGGGACTAGCCTCCTACAATGAGCAGTTCTTC	CASSLEGLASYNEQFF
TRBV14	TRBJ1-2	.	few	TGTGCCAGCAGCGCCCGACAGAATGGCTACACCTTC	CASSARQNGYTF
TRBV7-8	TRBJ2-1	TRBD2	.	TGTGCCAGCAGCTTAGGGGCCCTAGCGGAGTACAATGAGCAGTTCTTC	CASSLGALAEYNEQFF
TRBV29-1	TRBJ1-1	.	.	TGCAGCGTTGAACTACAGGGGAACACTGAAGCTTTCTTT	CSVELQGNTEAFF
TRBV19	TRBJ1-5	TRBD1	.	TGTGCCAGTAGTATAGATCAGGGGGCAGGGCAGCCCCAGCATTTT	CASSIDQGAGQPQHF
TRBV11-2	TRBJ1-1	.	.	TGTGCCAGCAGCCCTCCCCCATGGGGGGTGGGAATGAACACTGAAGCTTTCTTT	CASSPPPWGVGMNTEAFF
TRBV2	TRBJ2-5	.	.	TGTGCCAGCAACTTGAACGGGAAGACCCAGTACTTC	CASNLNGKTQYF
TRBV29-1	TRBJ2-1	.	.	TGCAGCGTTCAGACAGTCTCCTACAATGAGCAGTTCTTC	CSVQTVSYNEQFF
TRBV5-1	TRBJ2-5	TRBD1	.	TGCGCCAGCAGCTTGGGGGGACAGGGGGACGGTGAGACCCAGTACTTC	CASSLGGQGDGETQYF
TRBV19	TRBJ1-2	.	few	TGTGCCAGTCAGGCGGAGGCCTATGGCTACACCTTC	CASQAEAYGYTF
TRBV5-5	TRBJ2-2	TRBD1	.	TGTGCCAGCAGCTTGGCGTCCGGGACAGGGATGGTTGGGAACACCGGGGAGCTGTTTTTT	CASSLASGTGMVGNTGELFF
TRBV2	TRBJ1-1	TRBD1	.	TGTGCCAGAGAATTTGGAGGGGGCATCACTGAAGCTTTCTTT	CAREFGGGITEAFF
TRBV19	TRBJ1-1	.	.	TGTGCCAGTAAATCACCACAGAACACTGAAGCTTTCTTT	CASKSPQNTEAFF
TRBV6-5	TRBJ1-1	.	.	TGTGCCAGCAGTGGGTTCACAGGGTTCGACACTGAAGCTTTCTTT	CASSGFTGFDTEAFF